The TCR beta chain described here comes from a study of T cells in Graves' hyperthyroidism and ophthalmopathy. Study-wide findings and caveats: Most expanded thyroid clonotypes above 0.001 also appeared in blood.

RNA transcripts provided the source from which TCR beta CDR3 regions were amplified. Initially, a first-round RT-PCR of the TCR CDR3 employed the HTBI primer set. From the multiplex PCR reads, TCRdb called clonotypes with MiXCR, one entry per CDR3 protein. Here the sample spans hundreds of thousands of distinct CDR3 sequences, roughly 22% being singletons. V lost 5 bases and J lost 3, with 13 bases in between. CDR1 is SEHNR, CDR2 FQNEAQ, per germline (reference sequence). The CDR3 length is 15 residues. Details on this clonotype: Its antigen is undetermined.

Patients were excluded because of uncontrolled infection, other autoimmune disease, pregnancy or lactation. This chain connects TRBV7-9 to TRBJ2-2; D may be TRBD1 (6 bases). Source material: blood. The receptor comes from a man younger than 45 with Graves' ophthalmopathy. CDR3: CASSPPGEYTGELFF. The CDR3 DNA reads TGTGCCAGCAGCCCCCCAGGGGAGTACACCGGGGAGCTGTTTTTT.